The table lists the clone carrying this TCR beta chain with a few counts. The data are from a study of blood T cell repertoires in COVID-19. Per the original data handling: How many nucleated cells were present was estimated from reference gene primer amplification. Using immunoSEQ multiplex PCR, the repertoire was profiled, and TCRdb retains in-frame clones only, with some absent. That table gives V, J and clone size, and the DNA gave D and trimming. This table has 88,000 or so clones, around 79% appearing once. CDR3 size: 14 residues. CDR1 is ENHRY, CDR2 SYGVKD, per germline. V shed 4 bases, J shed 3 bases, and the junction held 1 base outside the gene matches.

The chain carries TRBV10-3 and TRBJ2-5, with TRBD1 identical over 11 bases. Sequenced material: peripheral blood. The clonotype originates from a human donor in a cohort sampled during active COVID-19. The DNA of the CDR3 is TGTGCCATCAGTGGGGACAGGGGGAAAGAGACCCAGTACTTC. Protein sequence: CAISGDRGKETQYF.